This entry concerns a single T cell receptor beta chain. Its antigen remains unknown. Germline values: CDR1 SGHTA, CDR2 FQGNSA. V was pared by 2 bases and J by 9 bases, with 6 bases of the junction left unmatched. The CDR3 loop spans 13 amino acids. Profiled with immunoSEQ multiplex PCR; TCRdb holds only in-frame clones, not every one. The sample lists 2 million to 2.5 million clones, over 85% occurring once. The data belong to a study of shared clonotypes between healthy human individuals. General study results and limits: Investigators expected sequencing depth to affect clonotype sharing among donors.

Sequenced sample: naive CD4+ T cells from PBMCs. Subset in this sample: CD45RA+ positively selected. The chain links TRBV7-2 to TRBJ1-1, with 7 bases aligning to TRBD1. The clonotype comes from a young man in good health. Some clones in this sample may be carry-over from other donors' samples. The CDR3 here is CASSLSTGQKAFF. As DNA, the CDR3 is TGTGCCAGCAGCTTATCAACGGGACAGAAAGCTTTCTTT.